Listed below are T cell receptor beta chains from one sample, sequenced in a study of blood T cell repertoires in COVID-19. Assay used: immunoSEQ multiplex PCR; TCRdb lists only in-frame clones, some missing. The table lists 250,000 to 300,000 clones, around 92% of them singletons. Sequenced material: PBMCs or T cells enriched from blood (not recorded which). The receptors here all came from a woman aged 60 to 75 who had recovered from COVID-19. The CDR3 runs from the conserved cysteine through the conserved F or W. D genes are given only for firm matches. Size is omitted from some rows. Given values are once, few, many or a class for expanded clones.

once TRBJ1-4 TRBD1 TRBV7-9 TGTGCCAGCAGCTTAGGGGACAGGTCGGAAAAACTGTTTTTT CASSLGDRSEKLFF
NA TRBJ2-7 NA TRBV5-5 TGTGCCAGCAGCTACCTGGGGGGTTATGAAGAGCAGTACTTC CASSYLGGYEEQYF
NA TRBJ2-5 TRBD1 TRBV9 TGTGCCAGCAGCCCTAAACAGGGGGCGCCGGAGACCCAGTACTTC CASSPKQGAPETQYF
NA TRBJ1-1 NA TRBV4-1 TGCGCCAGCAGCCAAGAGGGAAGGGGGGCGGGGGACACTGAAGCTTTCTTT CASSQEGRGAGDTEAFF
NA TRBJ1-1 TRBD1 TRBV19 TGTGCCAGTCGGGACAGGCCCACTGAAGCTTTCTTT CASRDRPTEAFF
NA TRBJ1-2 NA TRBV28 TGTGCCAGCAATCTCCTGGGGGGGCCAAATGGCTACACCTTC CASNLLGGPNGYTF
NA TRBJ2-3 NA TRBV19 TGTGCCAGTAGTATATCGGACTACCCCACAGATACGCAGTATTTT CASSISDYPTDTQYF
NA TRBJ1-2 NA TRBV28 TGTGCCTCTCTGGGGGGGACCACTTTTACTAACTATGGCTACACCTTC CASLGGTTFTNYGYTF
NA TRBJ2-1 TRBD2 TRBV11-2 TGTGCCAGCAGCTTAAGGACTAGCTCCTACAATGAGCAGTTCTTC CASSLRTSSYNEQFF
NA TRBJ1-4 TRBD1 TRBV2 TGTGCCAGCGGGACAGGAGAAAAACTGTTTTTT CASGTGEKLFF
NA TRBJ2-3 TRBD1 TRBV6-5 TGTGCCAGCAGACAGGGGGTGTCAGATACGCAGTATTTT CASRQGVSDTQYF
once TRBJ2-7 TRBD1 TRBV10-3 TGTGCCATCAGTTCCCCAGGGACAGGGGTCTACGAGCAGTACTTC CAISSPGTGVYEQYF
NA TRBJ2-1 TRBD2 TRBV5-1 TGCGCCAGCAGCTCGGGACTAGCGGGAGGTCCGTGGAATGAGCAGTTCTTC CASSSGLAGGPWNEQFF
NA TRBJ1-1 NA TRBV19 TGTGCCAGTAGTATAGGCCGGGGTGAAAGGACTGAAGCTTTCTTT CASSIGRGERTEAFF
NA TRBJ1-5 TRBD1 TRBV19 TGTGCCAGTAGGCGACAGGGCCCTTCGCCCCAGCATTTT CASRRQGPSPQHF
NA TRBJ1-2 NA TRBV2 TGTGCCAGCAGTCTCCGTGTGGGCTACACCTTC CASSLRVGYTF
NA TRBJ1-5 TRBD1 TRBV2 TGTGCCAGCAGTGACCGACAGGGGGGTCAGCCCCAGCATTTT CASSDRQGGQPQHF
NA TRBJ2-1 TRBD2 TRBV2 TGTGCCAGCAATCCGGGACTAGCGTACAATGAGCAGTTCTTC CASNPGLAYNEQFF
many TRBJ2-7 TRBD2 TRBV19 TGTGCCAGTAGTCGGTTAGCGGGAGCTTCCTACGAGCAGTACTTC CASSRLAGASYEQYF
NA TRBJ1-2 NA TRBV7-9 TGTGCCAGCAGCTCGGCGGTCGAGGGCTACACCTTC CASSSAVEGYTF
NA TRBJ2-5 NA TRBV5-1 TGCGCCAGCAGCGTTGGGGGGAAGCAAGAGACCCAGTACTTC CASSVGGKQETQYF
once TRBJ2-7 TRBD1 TRBV7-9 TGTGCCAGCAGCGGGGTGGGACAGGGGGATTACGAGCAGTACTTC CASSGVGQGDYEQYF
NA TRBJ1-2 NA TRBV10-1 TGCGCCAGCAGTGAGTCGGTCGGGGATGGCTACACCTTC CASSESVGDGYTF
NA TRBJ1-1 TRBD1 TRBV4-2 TGTGCCAGCAGCCAAGACTTAGGGGGCTGGCGCACTGAAGCTTTCTTT CASSQDLGGWRTEAFF
NA TRBJ1-1 NA TRBV30 TGTGCCTGGAAAAGGGGTTGGGACACTGAAGCTTTCTTT CAWKRGWDTEAFF
NA TRBJ2-7 TRBD2 TRBV9 TGTGCCAGCAGCGTAGGGACTAGCGGGTACGAGCAGTACTTC CASSVGTSGYEQYF
NA TRBJ2-7 TRBD2 TRBV3-1/TRBV3-2 TGTGCCAGCAGCCGCGGGGGGGCTAGCGGAACCTACGAGCAGTACTTC CASSRGGASGTYEQYF
NA TRBJ2-7 NA TRBV6-1 TGTGCCAGCAGTGAGACGGGGTCCTACGAGCAGTACTTC CASSETGSYEQYF
NA TRBJ2-4 NA TRBV7-9 TGTGCCAGCACCGCCATAGAAAACATTCAGTACTTC CASTAIENIQYF
NA TRBJ1-2 NA TRBV5-4 TGTGCCAGCAGCTTAGGCGACCCGCTAACTATGGGCTACACCTTC CASSLGDPLTMGYTF
NA TRBJ1-2 TRBD1 TRBV19 TGTGCCAGTAGGGGACAGGGACCTAACTATGGCTACACCTTC CASRGQGPNYGYTF
NA TRBJ1-2 TRBD1 TRBV5-1 TGCGCCAGCAGCTTACCGGGACAGTATGGCTACACCTTC CASSLPGQYGYTF
NA TRBJ2-3 TRBD2 TRBV3-1/TRBV3-2 TGTGCCAGCAGCCAGGGACTAGCGGGAGGGAGCGCAGATACGCAGTATTTT CASSQGLAGGSADTQYF
NA TRBJ2-7 TRBD1 TRBV11-2 TGTGCCAGCAGCTCAGGGACAGAGTACGAGCAGTACTTC CASSSGTEYEQYF
NA TRBJ1-1 TRBD1 TRBV10-1 TGCGCCAGCACCCCCGGACAGGGGGCTTTCACTGAAGCTTTCTTT CASTPGQGAFTEAFF
once TRBJ2-1 NA TRBV5-1 TGCGCCAGCGCCACAAGCTCCTACAATGAGCAGTTCTTC CASATSSYNEQFF
NA TRBJ1-4 NA TRBV2 TGTGCCACAGGACGAGGGACTAATGAAAAACTGTTTTTT CATGRGTNEKLFF
NA TRBJ1-3 NA TRBV6-5 TGTGCCAGCAGTTGGACGGGGGTGGGTGGAAACACCATATATTTT CASSWTGVGGNTIYF
once TRBJ1-4 TRBD1 TRBV18 TGTGCCAGCTCACCTACAAAAGGACAGGGTCATAAACTGTTTTTT CASSPTKGQGHKLFF
NA TRBJ2-2 NA TRBV6-1 TGTGCCAGCAGTGAAGCTAGCCGCGGGGAGCTGTTTTTT CASSEASRGELFF
NA TRBJ2-5 TRBD2 TRBV10-1 TGCGCCAGCAGTAGCGGGAGGGCCGCGGAGACCCAGTACTTC CASSSGRAAETQYF
NA TRBJ2-5 NA TRBV5-4 TGTGCCAGCAGCTTACAGGGTCTTGGAGAGACCCAGTACTTC CASSLQGLGETQYF
once TRBJ2-3 NA TRBV10-1 TGCGCCAGCAGTCCAGAAGGGGTCGGTACGCAGTATTTT CASSPEGVGTQYF
NA TRBJ2-1 TRBD1 TRBV7-3 TGTGCCAGCAGCCTACAGGGGGCGCAGGGTGAGCAGTTCTTC CASSLQGAQGEQFF